This T cell receptor (beta chain) was captured in a study of blood T cells in healthy people across ages. Investigators took 8.5 to 10 milliliters of peripheral blood from every donor. At least 6 micrograms of total RNA were extracted per sample. Whole-study results and caveats: There was a strong correlation between TCR beta diversity and naive T cell percentage. Unknown donor CMV status possibly confounded expanded clonotype changes.

Primers used in a second PCR of roughly 6 to 11 cycles were a sample-barcoded 5' primer and a J-beta primer mix. TCRdb called the 5' RACE reads again in MiXCR, with one record for every CDR3 protein. The table records around 1,000,000 distinct CDR3 sequences, under 30% of them present only once. This clonotype appeared a few times. Antigen specificity is unknown. These data were likewise used in another study, on T cells of mothers and their children.

The sample was blood. The TCR originated in a girl aged 2-10 years in good health.

The chain's CDR3 is CASSQSWRADSPLHF. For the CDR3, the DNA is TGCGCCAGCAGCCAATCGTGGAGGGCGGATTCACCCCTCCACTTT. The chain combines TRBV4-3 with TRBJ1-6; no firm D call. The V gene lost 2 bases and the J gene lost 8 bases, with 13 bases spanning the gap. Germline-derived CDR1 and CDR2 are LGHNA and YSLEER. The CDR3 extends over 15 amino acids.